The next 10 T cell receptor beta chains were all read from a single sample in a study of type 1 regulatory T cells. No antigen has been assigned to these receptors. One entry per CDR3 protein, called by TCRdb with MiXCR from the reads. The data hold about 60,000 distinct CDR3 sequences, with less than 65% observed a single time. The sample consisted of cultured non-Tr1 T cells, either the whole culture or a sorted T cell fraction (not recorded which). The source is a human donor in good health.

This clonotype was found a few times. The J gene is TRBJ2-2, the V gene TRBV24-1; D is uncertain. Looked up from germline, CDR1 is KGHDR and CDR2 is SFDVKD. V was shortened by 5 bases and J by 7 bases, with 13 bases between the two germline ends. This CDR3 is built from 14 residues. CDR3 sequence reads: CATSGAALGGELFF. As DNA, the CDR3 is TGTGCCACCAGTGGCGCGGCCTTGGGCGGGGAGCTGTTTTTT.

This chain joins TRBV10-3 and TRBJ1-1; D unclear. The germline V gene encodes CDR1 ENHRY and CDR2 SYGVKD. V was pared by 5 bases and J by 3 bases, with 10 bases between. This CDR3 has 13 amino acids. CDR3 coding DNA: TGTGCCATCAGTCAAAGGCAGGACACTGAAGCTTTCTTT. This sequence encodes CAISQRQDTEAFF.

This rearrangement joins TRBV4-3 to TRBJ1-5; D unresolved. CDR1 and CDR2 from the germline V gene are LGHNA and YSLEER. The CDR3 sequence is 19 residues long. The V and J ends lost 0 bases and 0 bases respectively, with 18 bases between them. The CDR3 spells CASSQDTPRGSFSNQPQHF. The DNA of the CDR3 is TGCGCCAGCAGCCAAGATACTCCGAGAGGCTCCTTTAGCAATCAGCCCCAGCATTTT.

This sequence joins TRBV7-9 and TRBJ2-1, with 13 bases that match TRBD2. This CDR3 comprises 17 residues. CDR1 and CDR2 (germline): SEHNR, FQNEAQ (reference sequence). V gave up 0 bases and J gave up 8 bases; unmatched junction bases: 7. The CDR3 DNA follows: TGTGCCAGCAGCTTAGCGCCACTAGCGGGAGGGCCCTATGAGCAGTTCTTC. This translates into CASSLAPLAGGPYEQFF.

The CDR3: CASSLGRMSSGNTIYF. In DNA, the CDR3 is TGTGCCAGCAGTTTGGGTCGCATGAGCTCTGGAAACACCATATATTTT. The gene calls are TRBV12-3 or TRBV12-4 and TRBJ1-3; D gene ambiguous. The CDR3 runs 16 residues. The germline V and J ends were trimmed by 3 bases and 0 bases, with 12 bases remaining between them.

The CDR3 loop is CSARAGSTDTQYF. The CDR3 DNA reads TGCAGTGCTAGAGCGGGAAGCACAGATACGCAGTATTTT. The chain recombines TRBV20-1 with TRBJ2-3; a possible D gene is TRBD2 (5 bases). Germline V CDR1 and CDR2: DFQATT, SNEGSKA (reference sequence). The V end was cut by 1 base, the J end by 0 bases, with 5 bases between. CDR3 size: 13 residues.

V and J are TRBV28 and TRBJ2-2, with 7 bases fitting TRBD1. Germline CDR1 reads MDHEN; CDR2 reads SYDVKM. The trim removed 2 bases at V and 7 bases at J, leaving 7 bases unmatched. This CDR3 has 15 amino acids. The CDR3, as DNA: TGTGCCAGCAGTTTAATGTTTTCAGGGGGCGGGGAGCTGTTTTTT. Encoded protein: CASSLMFSGGGELFF.

This clonotype has more than one count but fewer than ten. The rearrangement joins TRBV19 to TRBJ2-1; D remains ambiguous. The CDR3 totals 22 residues. Germline CDR1 LNHDA, CDR2 SQIVND (reference sequence). The CDR3 DNA sequence: TGTACTGCTACACCGCCTCGTGAAGGCCCATTAGAACCGAAATTTTTAGTCTATGAGCAGTTCTTC. This sequence encodes CTATPPREGPLEPKFLVYEQFF.

This chain connects TRBV20-1 to TRBJ2-1; 9 nucleotides align to TRBD2. There are 15 residues in the CDR3. With 1 base clipped from V and 0 bases from J, the junction kept 1 base outside the gene matches. Looked up from germline, CDR1 is DFQATT and CDR2 is SNEGSKA (reference sequence). CDR3 loop: CSARASGTSYNEQFF. DNA for the CDR3: TGCAGTGCTAGAGCTAGCGGGACCTCCTACAATGAGCAGTTCTTC.

Only a few counts were recorded for this clonotype. The genes are TRBV2 and TRBJ2-1, with 9 positions matching TRBD1. CDR1 is SNHLY, CDR2 FYNNEI, per germline. V was clipped by 7 bases and J by 9 bases; unmatched bases: 13. The CDR3 sequence is 15 residues long. The CDR3 sequence is CASNKDRDRASEQFF. DNA of the CDR3: TGTGCCAGCAATAAAGACCGGGACAGGGCGTCTGAGCAGTTCTTC.